Presented here are 8 T cell receptor beta chains from one specimen sequenced in a study of CD8 T cells in Susac syndrome. RNA in amounts of roughly 0.5 to 1 ug was reverse transcribed with random hexamers. TCRdb called the immunoSEQ multiplex PCR reads again in MiXCR, with one record for every CDR3 protein. There are a few hundred thousand distinct CDR3 sequences in the sample; about 94% occur only once, and roughly 0.072% lies in the top ten. The source material was CD4+ T cells from PBMCs. These TCRs come from a human donor with multiple sclerosis.

The V gene is TRBV29-1, the J gene TRBJ1-1; D perhaps matches TRBD1 (5 bases). The germline CDR1 and CDR2 sequences are SQVTM and ANQGSEA. This CDR3 has 13 amino acids. Trimming took 5 bases from V and 0 from J, leaving 10 bases between them. In DNA, the CDR3 is TGCAGCGTTATGGGACGGTTGAACACTGAAGCTTTCTTT. This gives the protein CSVMGRLNTEAFF.

The chain combines TRBV28 with TRBJ2-4; D may match TRBD1 or TRBD2 (5 bases each). CDR1 and CDR2 (germline): MDHEN, SYDVKM. This CDR3 is 15 amino acids long. V shed 2 bases and J shed 4 bases, with 12 bases lying between them. The CDR3 bases are TGTGCCAGCAGTTTAGGACGGGGCCGAAAAAACATTCAGTACTTC. This gives the protein CASSLGRGRKNIQYF.

This chain connects TRBV20-1 to TRBJ1-1; unclear D gene. The CDR3 length is 13 residues. Germline V gene data show CDR1 as DFQATT and CDR2 as SNEGSKA (reference sequence). V shed 3 bases and J shed 4 bases, with 12 bases lying between them. The CDR3 sequence: CSARGPRGTEAFF. Written as DNA, the CDR3 is TGCAGTGCTAGGGGCCCTCGCGGCACTGAAGCTTTCTTT.

This chain uses TRBV20-1 with TRBJ1-6, with 7 nucleotides matching TRBD1. The CDR3 consists of 15 residues. The germline CDR1 and CDR2 sequences are DFQATT and SNEGSKA (reference sequence). Germline trimming cut 2 bases from V and 6 bases from J; bases unmatched to any gene: 7. DNA for the CDR3: TGCAGTGCTAGAACCGCGGGACAGATTAATTCACCCCTCCACTTT. This sequence encodes CSARTAGQINSPLHF.

The V gene is TRBV20-1, the J gene TRBJ2-1; 10 nucleotides line up with TRBD2. Germline V gene sequence: CDR1 DFQATT, CDR2 SNEGSKA (reference sequence). The junction had 7 bases not matched to a gene; V was cut back by 6 bases and J by 5 bases. This CDR3 contains 14 residues. The chain's CDR3 is CSAVPLAGDNEQFF. The CDR3 DNA is TGCAGTGCCGTCCCCCTAGCGGGAGACAATGAGCAGTTCTTC.

V gene TRBV25-1 combines with J gene TRBJ2-2, with D hard to call. Germline CDR1 reads MGHDK; CDR2 reads SYGVNS. This CDR3 is 13 amino acids long. The V end lost 7 bases, the J end lost 8 bases, and 14 bases lay between the germline ends. CDR3 protein: CASNPAGPGELFF. As DNA, the CDR3 is TGTGCCAGCAACCCAGCCGGGCCTGGGGAGCTGTTTTTT.

The chain joins TRBV20-1 to TRBJ2-2, with 7 bases lining up with TRBD1. V gave up 4 bases and J gave up 5 bases; unmatched junction bases: 7. Looked up from germline, CDR1 is DFQATT and CDR2 is SNEGSKA (reference sequence). The CDR3 covers 14 residues. The CDR3 spells CSATGQLGTGELFF. CDR3 nucleotides: TGCAGTGCTACGGGACAGCTGGGGACCGGGGAGCTGTTTTTT.

The chain recombines TRBV6-5 with TRBJ1-1; tentatively, D is TRBD1 (5 bases). The CDR3 is 13 amino acids. Deletions cut 8 bases from V and 4 bases from J, with 14 bases between. The germline CDR1 and CDR2 sequences are MNHEY and SVGAGI. CDR3 nucleotides: TGTGCCAGCTACTCGTGGGGGTCCACTGAAGCTTTCTTT. Residues: CASYSWGSTEAFF.